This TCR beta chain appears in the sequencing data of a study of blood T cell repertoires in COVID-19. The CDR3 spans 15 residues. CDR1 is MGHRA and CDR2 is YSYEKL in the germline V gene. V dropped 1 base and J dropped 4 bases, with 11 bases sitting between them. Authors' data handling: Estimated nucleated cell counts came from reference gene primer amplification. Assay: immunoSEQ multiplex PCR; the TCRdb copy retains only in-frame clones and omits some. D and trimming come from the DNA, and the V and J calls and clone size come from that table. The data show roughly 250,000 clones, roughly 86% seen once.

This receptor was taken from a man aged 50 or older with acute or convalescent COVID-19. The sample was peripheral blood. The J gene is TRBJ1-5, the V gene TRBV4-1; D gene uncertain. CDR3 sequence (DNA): TGCGCCAGCAGCCAAGGGCGTGCGGGGAATCAGCCCCAGCATTTT. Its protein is CASSQGRAGNQPQHF.